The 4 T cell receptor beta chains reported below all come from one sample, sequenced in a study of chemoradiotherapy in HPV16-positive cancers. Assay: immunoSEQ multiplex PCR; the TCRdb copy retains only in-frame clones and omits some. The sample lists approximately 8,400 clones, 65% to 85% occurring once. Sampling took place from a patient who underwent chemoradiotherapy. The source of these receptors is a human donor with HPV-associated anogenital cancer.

In DNA, the CDR3 is TGTGCCAGCAGTGAAGCGGGTTCACCCCTCCACTTT. Protein sequence: CASSEAGSPLHF. The chain combines TRBV6-1 with TRBJ1-6; D uncertain. The germline gives CDR1 MNHNS, CDR2 SASEGT. The CDR3 is made up of 12 amino acids. V gave up 0 bases and J gave up 9 bases, with 3 bases separating them.

CDR3 sequence reads: CAWTGTSLLTDTQYF. CDR3 bases: TGTGCCTGGACCGGGACTAGCCTGCTAACAGATACGCAGTATTTT. The chain recombines TRBV30 with TRBJ2-3; 9 bases map to TRBD2. Germline V gene sequence: CDR1 GTSNPN, CDR2 SVGIG (reference sequence). This CDR3 comprises 15 residues. V was pared by 4 bases and J by 3 bases, with 8 bases of the junction left unmatched.

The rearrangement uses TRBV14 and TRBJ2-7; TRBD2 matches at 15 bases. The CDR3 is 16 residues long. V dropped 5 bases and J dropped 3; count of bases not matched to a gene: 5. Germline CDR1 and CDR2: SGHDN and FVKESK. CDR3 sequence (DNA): TGTGCCAGCAGCGAGGGACTAGCGGGGGGAGGCTACGAGCAGTACTTC. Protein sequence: CASSEGLAGGGYEQYF.

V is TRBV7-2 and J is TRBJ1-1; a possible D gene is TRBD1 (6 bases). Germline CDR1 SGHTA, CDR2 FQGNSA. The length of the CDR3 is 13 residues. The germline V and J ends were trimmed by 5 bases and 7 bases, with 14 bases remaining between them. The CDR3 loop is CASSLGGGIEAFF. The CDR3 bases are TGTGCCAGCAGCCTAGGGGGGGGCATTGAAGCTTTCTTT.